This TCR beta chain was found in a study of blood T cell repertoires in COVID-19. Study-wide context: Samples of COVID-19 (acute and convalescent) were obtained from the United States, Italy and Spain. Sample material is recorded as cDNA or gDNA derived from T cells, B-cell-depleted T cells, or PBMCs.

V trimming: 0 bases; J trimming: 4 bases; junction bases outside the gene matches: 5. CDR1 and CDR2 (germline): SQVTM, ANQGSEA. The CDR3 has 14 residues. In the study's own analysis: Reference gene primer amplification in the assay estimated nucleated cell counts. TCRdb keeps only in-frame clones here, not all; method: immunoSEQ multiplex PCR. The V and J calls and clone size are taken from that table; D and trimming were inferred from the DNA. The table includes 150,000 to 200,000 clones, roughly 88% detected once. The sequence was collected from a man aged 60 to 75 with acute or convalescent COVID-19. Sequenced: peripheral blood. V is TRBV29-1 and J is TRBJ1-2; 7 bases line up with TRBD1. CDR3 loop: CSVEDRAGGYGYTF. In DNA, the CDR3 is TGCAGCGTTGAAGATAGGGCAGGGGGCTATGGCTACACCTTC.